The 32 T cell receptor beta chains below all came from one sample that was sequenced in a study of control samples from healthy donors and cancer patients. Profiled with immunoSEQ multiplex PCR; TCRdb holds only in-frame clones, not every one. Seen here are approximately 150,000 clones, around 94% observed once, and the top ten hold approximately 14%. The sequenced sample consisted of blood. These TCRs come from a middle-aged man in good health.

V and J are TRBV6-1 and TRBJ2-3; TRBD1 or TRBD2 may be the D gene (5 bases each). Trimming took 3 bases from V and 0 from J, leaving 16 bases between them. The CDR3 extends over 17 amino acids. The V gene's germline CDR1 is MNHNS and CDR2 SASEGT. Here the CDR3 DNA reads TGTGCCAGCAGTGAGTTACCCCGGGGCGCTAGCACAGATACGCAGTATTTT. Protein: CASSELPRGASTDTQYF.

A single count supports this clone. The chain employs TRBV29-1 and TRBJ1-1; D not resolved. The CDR3 contains 11 residues. The V gene lost 3 bases and the J gene lost 1 base, with 3 bases spanning the gap. Per germline, CDR1 SQVTM and CDR2 ANQGSEA. CDR3 in DNA: TGCAGCGTTGAGCAGAACACTGAAGCTTTCTTT. Amino acids: CSVEQNTEAFF.

The chain couples TRBV5-6 to TRBJ1-2; TRBD1 matches at 11 bases. The J segment lost 6 bases and the V segment lost 4 bases, leaving 2 bases of the junction unmatched. The CDR3 consists of 13 residues. Germline values: CDR1 SGHDT, CDR2 YYEEEE. CDR3 DNA: TGTGCCAGCAGCAGGACAGGGGGCCATGGCTACACCTTC. Its protein is CASSRTGGHGYTF.

The V gene is TRBV24-1, the J gene TRBJ1-2, with TRBD1 matching 8 bases. The CDR3 is 15 residues long. Looked up from germline, CDR1 is KGHDR and CDR2 is SFDVKD. The V gene end was trimmed by 7 bases and the J gene end by 2 bases; junction bases not matched to a gene: 8. CDR3 sequence reads: CATSAGQGANYGYTF. CDR3 coding DNA: TGTGCCACCAGCGCAGGACAGGGAGCAAACTATGGCTACACCTTC.

The chain employs TRBV9 and TRBJ2-2; 9 bases fit TRBD1. CDR1 and CDR2 (germline): SGDLS, YYNGEE. The CDR3 has 17 amino acids. J was trimmed by 1 base and V by 5 bases; bases with no gene match: 9. The CDR3 is CASSWDRDKGNTGELFF. In DNA form, the CDR3 reads TGTGCCAGCAGTTGGGACAGGGATAAGGGGAACACCGGGGAGCTGTTTTTT. The full variable domain, its missing parts supplied by reference TRBV9 and TRBJ2-2, is DSGVTQTPKHLITATGQRVTLRCSPRSGDLSVYWYQQSLDQGLQFLIQYYNGEERAKGNILERFSAQQFPDLHSELNLSSLELGDSALYFCASSWDRDKGNTGELFFGEGSRLTVL.

The chain recombines TRBV7-9 with TRBJ2-2, with 12 bases aligning to TRBD2. The CDR3 totals 15 residues. Germline V gene data show CDR1 as SEHNR and CDR2 as FQNEAQ (reference sequence). V gave up 5 bases and J gave up 8 bases; unmatched junction bases: 6. The CDR3 DNA sequence: TGTGCCAGCAGCCGAGGACTAGCGGGGAGAGGGGAGCTGTTTTTT. It specifies CASSRGLAGRGELFF.

V is TRBV28 and J is TRBJ2-7; D is undetermined. Germline V gives CDR1 MDHEN, CDR2 SYDVKM. The CDR3 extends over 16 amino acids. V was trimmed by 5 bases and J by 3 bases, leaving 20 bases between them. CDR3 sequence (DNA): TGTGCCAGCAGTCCCCCCGGCCGAGTCGGAAGCTACGAGCAGTACTTC. Protein: CASSPPGRVGSYEQYF.

The chain joins TRBV21-1 to TRBJ1-2; the D segment call TRBD1 is taken from the table without a DNA check. TRBV21-1 is flagged as a pseudogene. This CDR3 contains 14 residues. CDR3 residues: CASIRTALFWGYTF. The CDR3 coding sequence is TGTGCCAGCATAAGGACAGCCCTCTTTTGGGGCTACACCTTC.

The chain uses TRBV2 and TRBJ2-3; D is possibly TRBD2 (6 bases). Germline lookup yields CDR1 SNHLY and CDR2 FYNNEI. The CDR3 has 15 residues. V was cut by 8 bases and J by 1 base, with 16 bases left in between. The CDR3 DNA sequence: TGTGCCAGCCAACGAGCTCAGCGGGGCACAGATACGCAGTATTTT. Translation: CASQRAQRGTDTQYF.

The chain has TRBV14 and TRBJ2-7; 10 nucleotides match TRBD2. This CDR3 is 16 amino acids long. Germline loops: CDR1 SGHDN, CDR2 FVKESK. Trimming removed 1 base from V and 0 bases from J; junction bases left unmatched: 3. The CDR3 region is CASSQGTSGSSYEQYF. The CDR3 coding sequence is TGTGCCAGCAGCCAAGGGACTAGCGGTAGCTCCTACGAGCAGTACTTC.

The J gene is TRBJ1-5, the V gene TRBV7-2; TRBD1 is a possible D gene (6 bases). Germline V gives CDR1 SGHTA, CDR2 FQGNSA. This CDR3 spans 15 amino acids. Trimming cost V 1 base and J 2 bases, with 9 bases left between them. CDR3: CASSLVAGGNQPQHF. In DNA form, the CDR3 reads TGTGCCAGCAGCTTAGTGGCAGGGGGCAATCAGCCCCAGCATTTT.

CDR3 DNA sequence: TGCGCCAGCAGCTTGACTATGGGTGGTCTAGCGGGAGAGGGAGTTCGTGACAATGAGCAGTTCTTC. This sequence encodes CASSLTMGGLAGEGVRDNEQFF. This chain links TRBV5-1 with TRBJ2-1; 10 nucleotides align to TRBD2. Losses at the gene ends were 1 base for V and 5 bases for J; bases not matched to a gene: 24. This CDR3 comprises 22 residues. CDR1 is SGHRS and CDR2 is YFSETQ in the germline V gene.

The chain carries TRBV11-2 and TRBJ2-3; no clear D gene. Trimming took 2 bases from V and 6 from J, leaving 18 bases between them. Germline assignment: CDR1 SGHAT and CDR2 FQNNGV. There are 16 residues in the CDR3. The DNA of the CDR3 is TGTGCCAGCAGCTTAAACCCGAGTGGTGTCGCTGATACGCAGTATTTT. This encodes CASSLNPSGVADTQYF.

This sequence joins TRBV7-9 and TRBJ2-7; D gene uncertain. Germline V gene sequence: CDR1 SEHNR, CDR2 FQNEAQ (reference sequence). The CDR3 is made up of 12 amino acids. V was cut by 3 bases and J by 7 bases, with 10 bases left in between. The CDR3 DNA follows: TGTGCCAGCAGCTTGGGTCAGCTAGAGCAGTACTTC. Amino acid sequence: CASSLGQLEQYF.

This rearrangement joins TRBV4-1 to TRBJ2-7; 8 bases fit TRBD2. The junction had 10 bases not matched to a gene; V was cut back by 0 bases and J by 0 bases. The CDR3 has 18 residues. Per germline, CDR1 MGHRA and CDR2 YSYEKL. CDR3 bases: TGCGCCAGCAGCCAAGATTCGCTCGGGGGGGGATTCTCCTACGAGCAGTACTTC. Residues: CASSQDSLGGGFSYEQYF.

This clone was detected once. The chain uses TRBV5-1 and TRBJ1-2; D gene uncertain. Germline V gene lookup returns CDR1 SGHRS and CDR2 YFSETQ. V lost 4 bases and J 4 bases, leaving 20 bases between the germline ends. This CDR3 contains 16 residues. CDR3: CASSDFGSNSIYGYTF. The DNA for the CDR3 is TGCGCCAGCAGCGATTTCGGGTCTAACAGCATCTATGGCTACACCTTC.

This sequence joins TRBV2 and TRBJ1-5, with a weak D call TRBD1 (6 bases). The V gene's germline CDR1 is SNHLY and CDR2 FYNNEI. There are 12 residues in the CDR3. Deletions cut 5 bases from V and 7 bases from J, with 9 bases between. CDR3 sequence: CASSYDRQPQHF. In DNA form, the CDR3 reads TGTGCCAGCAGTTACGACAGGCAGCCCCAGCATTTT.

The chain uses TRBV18 and TRBJ1-3; D unresolved. Germline CDR1 reads KGHSH; CDR2 reads LQKENI. The CDR3 covers 15 residues. The V gene lost 5 bases and the J gene lost 0 bases, with 11 bases spanning the gap. In nucleotides, the CDR3 is TGTGCCAGCTCATCGAGTCGGGTCTCTGGAAACACCATATATTTT. It codes for CASSSSRVSGNTIYF.

This clone showed up just once. The CDR3 protein is CASSLGKRGFQETQYF. CDR3 sequence (DNA): TGTGCCAGCAGCTTAGGGAAAAGGGGATTCCAAGAGACCCAGTACTTC. The chain recombines TRBV13 with TRBJ2-5; tentatively, D is TRBD1 (5 bases). V was trimmed by 0 bases and J by 1 base, leaving 12 bases between them. Germline values: CDR1 PRHDT, CDR2 FYEKMQ (reference sequence). The CDR3 is 16 amino acids.

The V call is TRBV5-6, the J call TRBJ1-2; 7 positions agree with TRBD1. J lost 3 bases, V lost 3 bases, and 11 bases had no gene match. Germline V gene lookup returns CDR1 SGHDT and CDR2 YYEEEE. The CDR3 runs 16 residues. The CDR3 DNA follows: TGTGCCAGCAGCTGGGGGATCGGACAGGTGGACTATGGCTACACCTTC. This gives the protein CASSWGIGQVDYGYTF.

The V call is TRBV4-2, the J call TRBJ2-7; 9 bases are shared with TRBD2. The CDR3 contains 16 residues. Per germline, CDR1 LGHNA and CDR2 YNFKEQ. V shed 1 base, J shed 3 bases, and the junction held 7 bases outside the gene matches. As DNA, the CDR3 is TGTGCCAGCAGCCAAGTCAGTCTAGCGGGGCACTACGAGCAGTACTTC. It specifies CASSQVSLAGHYEQYF.

The rearrangement joins TRBV24-1 to TRBJ1-2, with D possibly being TRBD1 (5 bases). This CDR3 has 15 amino acids. CDR1 KGHDR and CDR2 SFDVKD come from the germline V gene. The germline V and J ends were trimmed by 2 bases and 3 bases, with 12 bases remaining between them. The CDR3 reads CATSDSRQPYYGYTF. For the CDR3, the DNA is TGTGCCACCAGTGATTCTAGACAGCCCTACTATGGCTACACCTTC.

The V and J genes are TRBV19 and TRBJ2-1; TRBD2 aligns across 13 bases. CDR3 length: 19 residues. In germline, CDR1 is LNHDA, CDR2 SQIVND (reference sequence). Trimming cost V 2 bases and J 0 bases; bases outside gene matches: 7. The CDR3 coding sequence is TGTGCCAGTAGTATATCGGGACTAGCGGGATACAGCTCCTACAATGAGCAGTTCTTC. This codes for CASSISGLAGYSSYNEQFF.

V usage is TRBV6-5 and J usage is TRBJ1-1; TRBD1 might be the D (5 bases). The CDR3 sequence is 12 residues long. V was cut by 8 bases and J by 0 bases, with 7 bases left in between. Germline values: CDR1 MNHEY, CDR2 SVGAGI. CDR3 in DNA: TGTGCCAGCGGGGGAATGAACACTGAAGCTTTCTTT. Amino acid sequence: CASGGMNTEAFF.

In regard to this clone: A read error may produce the germline difference seen at one junction end. The chain employs TRBV9 and TRBJ2-1; no firm D call. This CDR3 contains 15 residues. Per germline, CDR1 SGDLS and CDR2 YYNGEE. The CDR3: CASSVGVVSHNEQFF. The CDR3 DNA is TGTGCCAGCAGCGTAGGGGTAGTCTCCCACAATGAGCAGTTCTTC.

This chain joins TRBV29-1 and TRBJ1-6; 9 bases line up with TRBD1. The length of the CDR3 is 18 residues. Germline CDR1 is SQVTM and CDR2 is ANQGSEA. With V trimmed by 4 bases and J by 5 bases, 15 bases remained unmatched. The DNA of the CDR3 is TGCAGCGTTGCCCCCCGGGACAGGGTAGTAAAGAATAATTCACCCCTCCACTTT. This translates into CSVAPRDRVVKNNSPLHF. Full variable domain (remainder filled in from reference TRBV29-1 and TRBJ1-6): SAVISQKPSRDICQRGTSLTIQCQVDSQVTMMFWYRQQPGQSLTLIATANQGSEATYESGFVIDKFPISRPNLTFSTLTVSNMSPEDSSIYLCSVAPRDRVVKNNSPLHFGNGTRLTVT.

The rearrangement joins TRBV6-5 to TRBJ1-4; D possibly corresponds to TRBD1 (5 bases). The ends were cut back, 6 bases at V and 8 bases at J, with 13 bases in the middle. Germline values: CDR1 MNHEY, CDR2 SVGAGI. The CDR3 is made up of 13 amino acids. The CDR3 DNA sequence: TGTGCCAGCAGAGGGGCAGACATGGAAAAACTGTTTTTT. This gives the protein CASRGADMEKLFF.

This chain connects TRBV29-1 to TRBJ2-3, with 7 positions matching TRBD1. CDR3 length: 14 amino acids. Germline V gene lookup returns CDR1 SQVTM and CDR2 ANQGSEA. J was trimmed by 0 bases and V by 7 bases; bases with no gene match: 7. CDR3 sequence: CSGKTGVSTDTQYF. The CDR3 region has the DNA TGCAGCGGAAAAACAGGGGTTAGCACAGATACGCAGTATTTT.

This chain's CDR3 is CASSLRAAGGQDTQYF. The DNA for the CDR3 is TGTGCCAGCAGCTTAAGAGCAGCGGGGGGGCAAGATACGCAGTATTTT. The rearrangement links TRBV7-3 to TRBJ2-3, with 10 bases fitting TRBD2. J gave up 5 bases and V 1 base, and 6 bases lay outside the gene matches. The CDR3 extends over 16 amino acids. The germline CDR1 and CDR2 sequences are SGHTA and FQGTGA.

The chain carries TRBV19 and TRBJ1-5; the D gene is possibly TRBD1 (6 bases). CDR1 is LNHDA and CDR2 is SQIVND in the germline V gene (reference sequence). V lost 4 bases and J 0 bases, leaving 10 bases between the germline ends. The CDR3 sequence is 15 residues long. Here the CDR3 DNA reads TGTGCCAGTAGTACCGGACAGTATAGCAATCAGCCCCAGCATTTT. Encoded protein: CASSTGQYSNQPQHF.

The DNA for the CDR3 is TGTGCCAGCAGTTTTAACCTGGGAGGGAGCGGCACTGAAGCTTTCTTT. Translation gives CASSFNLGGSGTEAFF. The chain recombines TRBV6-5 with TRBJ1-1; D is undetermined. Per the germline V gene, CDR1 is MNHEY and CDR2 is SVGAGI. V was trimmed by 4 bases and J by 4 bases, leaving 19 bases between them. The CDR3 is 16 residues long.

The chain couples TRBV7-9 to TRBJ2-1, with 8 bases lining up with TRBD1. The V segment lost 5 bases and the J segment 4 bases; nucleotides outside the gene matches: 4. Looked up from germline, CDR1 is SEHNR and CDR2 is FQNEAQ (reference sequence). This CDR3 comprises 14 residues. DNA of the CDR3: TGTGCCAGCAGCCCGCGGGACAGGTACAATGAGCAGTTCTTC. Its protein product is CASSPRDRYNEQFF.